The source of this T cell receptor (beta chain) is a study of T-cell reconstitution after alpha-beta-depleted transplantation in children. There are many counts of this clonotype. Using unique molecular identifiers, the investigators prepared the TCRbeta library. Using its own MiXCR run on the PCR reads, TCRdb lists one record per CDR3 protein. The sample lists 200,000 to 250,000 distinct CDR3 sequences, 9.7% occurring once. Germline V lookup: CDR1 DFQATT, CDR2 SNEGSKA (reference sequence). The CDR3 is made up of 15 amino acids. J was trimmed by 8 bases and V by 4 bases; bases with no gene match: 10. The clonotype was recovered from a human donor who donated a stem cell graft to a child with SCID. This chain joins TRBV20-1 and TRBJ2-1, with 11 bases lining up with TRBD2. Source: PBMCs from the stem cell graft donor, taken from the stem cell graft. Here the CDR3 DNA reads TGCAGTGCTACGCGGCTAGCGGGGGGTGGGGATGAGCAGTTCTTC. This encodes CSATRLAGGGDEQFF.